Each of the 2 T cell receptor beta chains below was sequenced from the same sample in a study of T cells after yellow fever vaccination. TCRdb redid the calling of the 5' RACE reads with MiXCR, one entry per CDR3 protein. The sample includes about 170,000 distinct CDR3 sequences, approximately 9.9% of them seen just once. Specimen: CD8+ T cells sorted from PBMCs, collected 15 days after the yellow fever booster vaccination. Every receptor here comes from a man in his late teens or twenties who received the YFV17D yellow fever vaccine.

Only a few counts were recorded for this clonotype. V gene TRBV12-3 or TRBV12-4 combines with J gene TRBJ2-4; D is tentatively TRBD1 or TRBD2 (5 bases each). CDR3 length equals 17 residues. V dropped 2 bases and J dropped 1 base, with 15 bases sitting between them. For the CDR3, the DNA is TGTGCCAGCAGTTTAAGAGGGGAGCGGCGGGCCAAAAACATTCAGTACTTC. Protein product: CASSLRGERRAKNIQYF.

CDR3 nucleotides: TGCGCCAGTCAGGGGGGGCTTAGCGGGGAGCTGTTTTTT. As protein: CASQGGLSGELFF. The J gene is TRBJ2-2, the V gene TRBV4-1; either TRBD1 or TRBD2 may fit D (7 bases each). CDR3 length: 13 residues. V gave up 9 bases and J gave up 7 bases, with 15 bases separating them. The germline gives CDR1 MGHRA, CDR2 YSYEKL.